This T cell receptor (beta chain) stems from a study of neurological immune-mediated disorders. Notes on the study in general: Phylogenetic grouping placed 18 of 34 multiple sclerosis patients' repertoires in one related-CDR3 cluster, a possible signature. Private repertoires in all groups were suggested by the finding that expanded clones across subjects shared no CDR3 amino acid sequences.

This clonotype appeared a few times. Its cognate antigen is unknown. Germline-derived CDR1 and CDR2 are MNHEY and SVGEGT. V lost 5 bases, J lost 7 bases, and 14 bases lay in between. This CDR3 contains 13 residues. The making of cDNA relied on 5'RACE with 10-nucleotide random UMIs. TCRdb reanalysed the 5' RACE reads using MiXCR and keeps one entry per CDR3 protein. The sample lists 60,000 to 80,000 distinct CDR3 sequences, 4% to 6% occurring once. The rearrangement joins TRBV6-2 or TRBV6-3 to TRBJ1-1; the D gene is possibly TRBD1 (6 bases). Specimen: PBMCs. This TCR came from a woman aged 45-65 years with multiple sclerosis. Here the CDR3 reads CASSIQGLGEAFF. The CDR3 DNA reads TGTGCCAGCAGTATTCAGGGGTTGGGTGAAGCTTTCTTT.